The 3 T cell receptor beta chains presented below share a single source sample, sequenced in a study of monozygotic twins with inflammatory bowel disease. One entry per CDR3 protein, without DNA, is what TCRdb gives after re-calling the 5' RACE reads. The record lists about 440,000 distinct CDR3 sequences, of which the ten most abundant hold about 2.3%. Sequenced input: blood. The receptor source for this set is a human donor with ulcerative colitis or Crohn's disease, or a healthy co-twin of an affected twin (not recorded which).

V usage is TRBV12-3 or TRBV12-4 and J usage is TRBJ1-1; TCRdb names TRBD1, which stays unverified in the absence of DNA. This CDR3 comprises 13 residues. CDR3 amino acids: CASGLGQGAQAFF.

The chain has TRBV6-6 and TRBJ1-4; TCRdb lists TRBD1, though no DNA is available to test this call. The CDR3 is 14 amino acids. CDR1 is MNHNY and CDR2 is SVGAGI in the germline V gene (reference sequence). Here the CDR3 reads CASSSRTFNEKLFF.

V usage is TRBV11-2 and J usage is TRBJ2-1; the TRBD1 assignment by TCRdb is unverifiable without DNA. The CDR3 is 14 amino acids. The germline CDR1 and CDR2 sequences are SGHAT and FQNNGV. The chain's CDR3 is CASSSTAQGVEQFF.